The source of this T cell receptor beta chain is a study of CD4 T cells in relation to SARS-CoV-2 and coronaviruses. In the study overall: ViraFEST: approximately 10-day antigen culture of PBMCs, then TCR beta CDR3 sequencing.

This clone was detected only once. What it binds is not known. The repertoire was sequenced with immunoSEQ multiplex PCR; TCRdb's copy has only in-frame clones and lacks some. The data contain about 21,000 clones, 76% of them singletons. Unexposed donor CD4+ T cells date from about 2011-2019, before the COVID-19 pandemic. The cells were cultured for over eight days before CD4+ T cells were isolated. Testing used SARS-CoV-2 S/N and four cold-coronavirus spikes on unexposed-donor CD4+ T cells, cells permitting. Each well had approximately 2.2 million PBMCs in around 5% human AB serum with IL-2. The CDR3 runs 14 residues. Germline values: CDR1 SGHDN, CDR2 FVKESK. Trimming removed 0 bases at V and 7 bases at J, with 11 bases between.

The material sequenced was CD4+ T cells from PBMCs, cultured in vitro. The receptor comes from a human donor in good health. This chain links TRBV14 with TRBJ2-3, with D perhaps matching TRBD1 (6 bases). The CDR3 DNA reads TGTGCCAGCAGCCAAGAGGGGACAATTAATACGCAGTATTTT. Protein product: CASSQEGTINTQYF. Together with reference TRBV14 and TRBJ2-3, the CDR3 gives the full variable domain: EAGVTQFPSHSVIEKGQTVTLRCDPISGHDNLYWYRRVMGKEIKFLLHFVKESKQDESGMPNNRFLAERTGGTYSTLKVQPAELEDSGVYFCASSQEGTINTQYFGPGTRLTVL.